What follows is one T cell receptor beta chain and its context. No antigen is known for it. Per the original methods: Filtering differed since immunoSEQ provided only junctions, with no quality scores. Generated by immunoSEQ multiplex PCR, the TCRdb table keeps only in-frame clones and is missing some. That table is the source of V, J and clone size, and D and trimming were worked out from the DNA. The repertoire holds roughly 600,000 clones, 95% to 98% seen once, with 0.3% in the top ten. The CDR3 has 14 amino acids. Trimming pared 5 bases from V and 4 bases from J, leaving 15 bases between. Germline CDR1 reads SGHAT; CDR2 reads FQNNGV. The sample belongs to a study of shared clonotypes between healthy human individuals. Findings of the study overall: Shared clonotypes across all four donors exceeded non-shared ones in generation probability.

The naive CD8 subset, CD45RO-negative cells positively selected for CCR7, excluded terminally differentiated effector memory CD45RA+ cells. The chain uses TRBV11-2 and TRBJ2-7; D gene unclear. The sequenced sample consisted of naive CD8+ T cells sorted from blood. The sequence was collected from a young man in good health. CDR3: CASSRDPGAYEQYF. Here the CDR3 DNA reads TGTGCCAGCAGCCGAGATCCCGGAGCGTACGAGCAGTACTTC.